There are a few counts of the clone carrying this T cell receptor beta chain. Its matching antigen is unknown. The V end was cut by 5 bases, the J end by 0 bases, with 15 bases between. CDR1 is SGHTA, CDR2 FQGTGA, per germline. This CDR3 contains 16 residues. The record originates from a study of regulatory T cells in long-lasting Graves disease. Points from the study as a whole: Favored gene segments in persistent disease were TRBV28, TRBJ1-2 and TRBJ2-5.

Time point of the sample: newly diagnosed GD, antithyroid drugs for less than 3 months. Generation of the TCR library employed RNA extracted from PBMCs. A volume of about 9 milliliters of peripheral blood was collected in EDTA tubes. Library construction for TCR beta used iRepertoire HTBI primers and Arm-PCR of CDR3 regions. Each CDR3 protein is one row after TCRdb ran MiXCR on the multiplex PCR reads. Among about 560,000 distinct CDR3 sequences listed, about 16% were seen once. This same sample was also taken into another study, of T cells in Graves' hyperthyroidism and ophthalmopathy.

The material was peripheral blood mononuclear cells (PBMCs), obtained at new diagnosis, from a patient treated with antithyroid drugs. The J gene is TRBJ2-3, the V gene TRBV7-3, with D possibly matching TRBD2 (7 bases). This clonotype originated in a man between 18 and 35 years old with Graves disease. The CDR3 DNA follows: TGTGCCAGCAGCCGCGGGAGAGGGGGTAGCACAGATACGCAGTATTTT. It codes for CASSRGRGGSTDTQYF.